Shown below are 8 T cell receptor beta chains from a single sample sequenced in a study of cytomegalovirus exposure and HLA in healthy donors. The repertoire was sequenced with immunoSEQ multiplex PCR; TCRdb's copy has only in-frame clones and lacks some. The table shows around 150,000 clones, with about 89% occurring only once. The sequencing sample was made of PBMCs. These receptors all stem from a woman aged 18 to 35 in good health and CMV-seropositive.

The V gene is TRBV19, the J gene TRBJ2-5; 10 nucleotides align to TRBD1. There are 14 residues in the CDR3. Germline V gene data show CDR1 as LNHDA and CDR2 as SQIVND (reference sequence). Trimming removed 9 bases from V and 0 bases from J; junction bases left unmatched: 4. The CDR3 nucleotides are TGTGCCAGCGGGACAGGGGTAGACCAAGAGACCCAGTACTTC. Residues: CASGTGVDQETQYF.

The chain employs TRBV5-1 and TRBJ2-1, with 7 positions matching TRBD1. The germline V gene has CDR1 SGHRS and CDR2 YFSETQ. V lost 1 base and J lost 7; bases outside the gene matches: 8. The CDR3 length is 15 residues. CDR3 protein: CASSLLAGGSNEQFF. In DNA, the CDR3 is TGCGCCAGCAGCTTGCTAGCAGGGGGATCGAATGAGCAGTTCTTC.

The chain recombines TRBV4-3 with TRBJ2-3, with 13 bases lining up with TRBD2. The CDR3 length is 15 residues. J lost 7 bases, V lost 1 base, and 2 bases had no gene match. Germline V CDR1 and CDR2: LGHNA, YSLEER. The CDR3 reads CASSQGTSGRYTQYF. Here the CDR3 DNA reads TGCGCCAGCAGCCAAGGGACTAGCGGGAGATATACGCAGTATTTT.

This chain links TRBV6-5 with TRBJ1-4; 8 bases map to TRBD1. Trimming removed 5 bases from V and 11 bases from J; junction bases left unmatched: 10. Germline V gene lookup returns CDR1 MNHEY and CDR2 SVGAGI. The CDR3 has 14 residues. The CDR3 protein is CASSSGQGLLKLFF. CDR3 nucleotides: TGTGCCAGCAGTAGCGGACAGGGCCTTCTGAAACTGTTTTTT.

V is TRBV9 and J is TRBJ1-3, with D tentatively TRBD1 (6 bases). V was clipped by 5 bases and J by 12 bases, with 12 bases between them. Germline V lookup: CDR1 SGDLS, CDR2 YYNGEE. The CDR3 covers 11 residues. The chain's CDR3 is CASRGHQGIYF. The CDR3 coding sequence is TGTGCCAGCAGGGGACACCAGGGCATATATTTT.

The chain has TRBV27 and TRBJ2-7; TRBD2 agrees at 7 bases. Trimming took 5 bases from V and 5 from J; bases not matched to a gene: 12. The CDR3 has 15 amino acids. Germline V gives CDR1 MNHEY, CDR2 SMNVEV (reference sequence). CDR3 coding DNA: TGTGCCAGCAGTATTACTCGGGACTATGTAAACGAGCAGTACTTC. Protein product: CASSITRDYVNEQYF.

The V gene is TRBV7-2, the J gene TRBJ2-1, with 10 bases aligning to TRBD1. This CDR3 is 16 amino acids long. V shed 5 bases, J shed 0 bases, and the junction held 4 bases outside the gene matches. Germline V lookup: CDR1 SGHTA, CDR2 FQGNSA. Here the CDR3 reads CASSPRTGGSYNEQFF. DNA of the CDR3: TGTGCCAGCAGCCCACGGACAGGGGGCTCCTACAATGAGCAGTTCTTC.

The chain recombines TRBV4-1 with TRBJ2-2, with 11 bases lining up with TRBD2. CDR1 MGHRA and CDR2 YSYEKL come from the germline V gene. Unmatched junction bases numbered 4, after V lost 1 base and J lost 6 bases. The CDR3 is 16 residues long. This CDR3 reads CASSQVSGGAPGELFF. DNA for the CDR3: TGCGCCAGCAGCCAAGTTAGCGGGGGGGCACCCGGGGAGCTGTTTTTT.